This record looks at one T cell receptor beta chain sequence and its context. The target antigen is unknown. The sample belongs to a study of cytomegalovirus exposure and HLA in healthy donors. About the research overall: The 130 or so validation repertoires used a platform that matched the one used for the 550 to 800 first-cohort repertoires, as a later analysis reported. Study findings and constraints: Reportedly, diagnosis of cytomegalovirus status by the classifier showed high specificity and sensitivity. There were some public TCRs occurring in many donors, but most TCR sequences were rare. Associated with cytomegalovirus, according to the listing, were around 170 TCR beta chains.

Using immunoSEQ multiplex PCR, the repertoire was profiled, and TCRdb retains in-frame clones only, with some absent. The sample shows 200,000 to 250,000 clones, approximately 87% of them seen only once. Source material: PBMCs. The TCR originated in a woman between 18 and 30 years old in good health and CMV-seronegative.

Here the CDR3 reads CASSSAGGADTQYF. CDR3 nucleotide sequence: TGTGCCAGCAGCTCGGCCGGGGGGGCAGATACGCAGTATTTT. The chain is built from TRBV28 and TRBJ2-3; 8 bases are shared with TRBD2. With 6 bases clipped from V and 4 bases from J, the junction kept 6 bases outside the gene matches. In germline, CDR1 is MDHEN, CDR2 SYDVKM. This CDR3 has 14 residues.